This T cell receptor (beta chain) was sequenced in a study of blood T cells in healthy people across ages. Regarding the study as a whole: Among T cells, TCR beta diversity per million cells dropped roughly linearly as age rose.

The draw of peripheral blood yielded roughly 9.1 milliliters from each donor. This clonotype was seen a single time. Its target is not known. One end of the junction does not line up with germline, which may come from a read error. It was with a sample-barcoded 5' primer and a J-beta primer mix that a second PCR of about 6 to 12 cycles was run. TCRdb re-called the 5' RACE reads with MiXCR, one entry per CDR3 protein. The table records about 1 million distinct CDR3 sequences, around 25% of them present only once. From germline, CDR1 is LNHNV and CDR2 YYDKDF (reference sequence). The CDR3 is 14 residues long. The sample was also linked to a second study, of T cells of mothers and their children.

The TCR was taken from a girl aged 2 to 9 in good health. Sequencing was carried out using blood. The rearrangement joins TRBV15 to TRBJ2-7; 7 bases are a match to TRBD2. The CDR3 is CAASVSGGYYEQYF. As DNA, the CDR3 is TGTGCCGCCAGCGTTTCCGGGGGGTACTACGAGCAGTACTTC.